One and the same sample provided the 29 T cell receptor beta chains below, sequenced in a study of blood T cell repertoires in COVID-19. Produced via immunoSEQ multiplex PCR; TCRdb's table is partial and in-frame only. Seen here are around 170,000 clones, roughly 86% observed once, and the top ten hold roughly 9.1%. The sample consisted of PBMCs or T cells enriched from blood (not recorded which). Receptors originate from a woman under 40 who had recovered from COVID-19.

Here the CDR3 reads CASSSYRGGTYEQYF. Written as DNA, the CDR3 is TGTGCCAGCAGTTCTTATAGAGGAGGCACCTACGAGCAGTACTTC. The genes are TRBV28 and TRBJ2-7; the D gene is possibly TRBD2 (5 bases). V dropped 4 bases and J dropped 2 bases, with 15 bases sitting between them. The CDR3 loop spans 15 amino acids. The germline V gene has CDR1 MDHEN and CDR2 SYDVKM.

The rearrangement uses TRBV28 and TRBJ2-1; D is unclear. The CDR3 runs 11 residues. Per germline, CDR1 MDHEN and CDR2 SYDVKM. V lost 2 bases to trimming and J lost 16 bases, with 12 bases between them. CDR3 region: CASSLASGIFF. The CDR3 coding sequence is TGTGCCAGCAGTTTAGCCTCCGGTATTTTCTTC.

DNA for the CDR3: TGTGCCAGCAGTGAAACCCCCGTGGGGCATATAAATGAAAAACTGTTTTTT. This translates into CASSETPVGHINEKLFF. This chain uses TRBV6-1 with TRBJ1-4, with D perhaps matching TRBD1 (5 bases). Germline lookup yields CDR1 MNHNS and CDR2 SASEGT. This CDR3 spans 17 amino acids. The ends were cut back, 2 bases at V and 5 bases at J, with 18 bases in the middle.

Note on this clone: No conserved phenylalanine or tryptophan is present at the end of the CDR3, so a read error is the likely explanation. The DNA is omitted, as the CDR3 cannot be located on it reliably, and the CDR3 follows TCRdb's listing. The chain links TRBV11-3 to TRBJ1-6. Germline CDR1 and CDR2: SGHNT and YENEEA. The CDR3 extends over 10 residues, inclusive of both ends. The CDR3 protein is CASSPCPRGE.

CDR3 residues: CASSQGTWNTEAFF. CDR3 bases: TGTGCCAGCAGCCAGGGGACGTGGAACACTGAAGCTTTCTTT. The chain links TRBV7-9 to TRBJ1-1, with a tentative D call TRBD1 (6 bases). CDR1 and CDR2 (germline): SEHNR, FQNEAQ (reference sequence). The CDR3 totals 14 residues. V shed 5 bases and J shed 1 base, with 11 bases lying between them.

The J gene is TRBJ2-3, the V gene TRBV7-2, with a weak D call TRBD2 (6 bases). CDR1 and CDR2 (germline): SGHTA, FQGNSA. Trimming stripped 7 bases from V and 4 bases from J, with 21 bases between. The CDR3 runs 16 residues. The CDR3 here is CASTLMWRGRADTQYF. The DNA of the CDR3 is TGTGCCAGCACCCTAATGTGGCGGGGTCGAGCAGATACGCAGTATTTT.

This clone was observed a handful of times. The chain links TRBV29-1 to TRBJ2-1; TRBD1 aligns across 7 bases. J gave up 7 bases and V 7 bases, and 10 bases lay outside the gene matches. The CDR3 spans 13 residues. Germline-derived CDR1 and CDR2 are SQVTM and ANQGSEA. The CDR3 region has the DNA TGCAGCGCCGGATGGACAGGCGAAAATGAGCAGTTCTTC. It specifies CSAGWTGENEQFF.

The J gene is TRBJ2-7, the V gene TRBV27; D perhaps matches TRBD1 (5 bases). Germline V lookup: CDR1 MNHEY, CDR2 SMNVEV (reference sequence). The V end was cut by 2 bases, the J end by 0 bases, with 8 bases between. The CDR3 runs to 14 residues. This chain's CDR3 is CASSLTGSSYEQYF. CDR3 sequence (DNA): TGTGCCAGCAGTTTAACAGGAAGCTCCTACGAGCAGTACTTC.

The V call is TRBV29-1, the J call TRBJ2-7, with D possibly being TRBD2 (5 bases). The germline V gene has CDR1 SQVTM and CDR2 ANQGSEA. The V end was cut by 7 bases, the J end by 0 bases, with 13 bases between. The CDR3 length is 13 residues. The CDR3 nucleotides are TGCAGCGCCCTGACTGAGGGCTCCTACGAGCAGTACTTC. This translates into CSALTEGSYEQYF.

The chain links TRBV5-4 to TRBJ2-7, with 7 bases identical to TRBD1. Unmatched junction bases numbered 7, after V lost 0 bases and J lost 4 bases. This CDR3 is 15 amino acids long. In germline, CDR1 is SGHNT, CDR2 YYREEE (reference sequence). The CDR3 region is CASSLGWTGQYEQYF. The CDR3 bases are TGTGCCAGCAGCTTGGGGTGGACAGGACAATACGAGCAGTACTTC.

This rearrangement joins TRBV4-2 to TRBJ1-2, with 7 bases fitting TRBD1. The CDR3 totals 13 residues. The V gene's germline CDR1 is LGHNA and CDR2 YNFKEQ. Trimming cost V 3 bases and J 4 bases; bases outside gene matches: 2. CDR3 bases: TGTGCCAGCAGCCAGGCAGGGGGCTATGGCTACACCTTC. Its protein product is CASSQAGGYGYTF.

The chain links TRBV6-5 to TRBJ2-7, with unresolved D. This CDR3 has 12 amino acids. Trimming took off 6 bases at V and 5 bases at J, with 11 bases between the two ends. Germline loops: CDR1 MNHEY, CDR2 SVGAGI. This CDR3 reads CASRQVANEQYF. DNA of the CDR3: TGTGCCAGCAGGCAGGTGGCGAACGAGCAGTACTTC.

The V call is TRBV28, the J call TRBJ1-1; tentative D call: TRBD1 (6 bases). This CDR3 is 19 amino acids long. V lost 2 bases and J lost 2, with 24 bases in between. Germline V gene lookup returns CDR1 MDHEN and CDR2 SYDVKM. The DNA for the CDR3 is TGTGCCAGCAGTTTAGCGCCGCTCGTATCAGGGGACTATAACACTGAAGCTTTCTTT. Amino acid sequence: CASSLAPLVSGDYNTEAFF. Together with reference TRBV28 and TRBJ1-1, the CDR3 gives the full variable domain: DVKVTQSSRYLVKRTGEKVFLECVQDMDHENMFWYRQDPGLGLRLIYFSYDVKMKEKGDIPEGYSVSREKKERFSLILESASTNQTSMYLCASSLAPLVSGDYNTEAFFGQGTRLTVV.

V usage is TRBV4-2 and J usage is TRBJ2-7; D might be TRBD2 (7 bases). There are 19 residues in the CDR3. Trimming took off 4 bases at V and 3 bases at J, with 28 bases between the two ends. Per the germline V gene, CDR1 is LGHNA and CDR2 is YNFKEQ. CDR3 nucleotide sequence: TGTGCCAGCAGCCCAAATACAAGGGGGGGCCCCGAGTCCCTCTACGAGCAGTACTTC. Its protein is CASSPNTRGGPESLYEQYF.

The V gene is TRBV3-1 (or the pseudogene TRBV3-2), the J gene TRBJ2-4, with TRBD2 matching 7 bases. Per germline, CDR1 LGHDT and CDR2 YNNKEL (reference sequence). The CDR3 extends over 16 amino acids. The J segment lost 7 bases and the V segment lost 3 bases, leaving 12 bases of the junction unmatched. The CDR3 loop reads CASSHKPAGPMNIQYF. CDR3 in DNA: TGTGCCAGCAGCCATAAGCCAGCGGGGCCGATGAACATTCAGTACTTC.

This chain connects TRBV7-8 to TRBJ2-7; 15 nucleotides agree with TRBD2. Germline-derived CDR1 and CDR2 are SGHVS and FQNEAQ. V shed 1 base and J 3 bases; nucleotides not matched to a gene: 10. CDR3 size: 19 residues. CDR3 loop: CASSLGELGLAGGRYEQYF. CDR3 coding DNA: TGTGCCAGCAGCTTAGGAGAGTTGGGACTAGCGGGAGGACGCTACGAGCAGTACTTC.

This chain joins TRBV7-3 and TRBJ1-3; TRBD1 agrees at 9 bases. This CDR3 region has 16 residues. V shed 5 bases and J 4 bases; nucleotides not matched to a gene: 9. Germline CDR1 is SGHTA and CDR2 is FQGTGA. The CDR3 DNA sequence: TGTGCCAGCAGCCTAGGGACAGGGCTAGGAGGAAACACCATATATTTT. It codes for CASSLGTGLGGNTIYF.

This clone appeared a single time. The J gene is TRBJ2-1, the V gene TRBV7-6; D unresolved. Trimming left V 4 bases short and J 8 bases short, with 12 bases between. The CDR3 contains 13 residues. The germline V gene has CDR1 SGHVS and CDR2 FNYEAQ. The DNA of the CDR3 is TGTGCCAGCAGCTCGTTTCCCCGCGATGAGCAGTTCTTC. Protein product: CASSSFPRDEQFF.

The chain combines TRBV5-6 with TRBJ2-7; the D gene is possibly TRBD2 (5 bases). Trimming pared 4 bases from V and 6 bases from J, leaving 20 bases between. The CDR3 spans 15 residues. Germline V lookup: CDR1 SGHDT, CDR2 YYEEEE. In DNA form, the CDR3 reads TGTGCCAGCAGCCCAGTCCTCCCGGGATGGGGCGAGCAGTACTTC. Its protein product is CASSPVLPGWGEQYF.

The J gene is TRBJ2-5, the V gene TRBV27; 7 bases are shared with TRBD1. Germline V CDR1 and CDR2: MNHEY, SMNVEV (reference sequence). The CDR3 is made up of 15 amino acids. V was clipped by 6 bases and J by 4 bases; unmatched bases: 11. The CDR3 sequence is CASRKIRDRIETQYF. Written as DNA, the CDR3 is TGTGCCAGCAGGAAGATCCGGGACAGAATAGAGACCCAGTACTTC.

The chain employs TRBV28 and TRBJ1-2; TRBD1 agrees at 11 bases. Germline CDR1 and CDR2: MDHEN and SYDVKM. The CDR3 loop spans 16 amino acids. Trimming took 1 base from V and 5 from J; bases not matched to a gene: 6. In DNA form, the CDR3 reads TGTGCCAGCAGTTTATCTTTCGGACAGGGGGCTTATGGCTACACCTTC. It yields the protein CASSLSFGQGAYGYTF.

V is TRBV4-1 and J is TRBJ2-7, with D tentatively TRBD1 (7 bases). The CDR3 spans 14 residues. Germline V gives CDR1 MGHRA, CDR2 YSYEKL. Deletions cut 4 bases from V and 2 bases from J, with 12 bases between. This chain's CDR3 is CASSPGGTAYEQYF. For the CDR3, the DNA is TGCGCCAGCAGCCCAGGGGGGACAGCCTACGAGCAGTACTTC.

The chain joins TRBV4-1 to TRBJ2-1, with D possibly TRBD1 on 6 matching bases. Germline CDR1 MGHRA, CDR2 YSYEKL. The V end was cut by 6 bases, the J end by 5 bases, with 14 bases between. The CDR3 has 14 amino acids. The DNA of the CDR3 is TGCGCCAGCAGGAGGGGAGAGGGGGACAATGAGCAGTTCTTC. Translated: CASRRGEGDNEQFF.

The chain combines TRBV5-1 with TRBJ1-3; no definite D call. CDR1 and CDR2 (germline): SGHRS, YFSETQ. This CDR3 is 12 amino acids long. The ends were cut back, 0 bases at V and 7 bases at J, with 5 bases in the middle. In nucleotides, the CDR3 is TGCGCCAGCAGCTTGGACCGGAACACCATATATTTT. Its protein is CASSLDRNTIYF.

The V gene is TRBV6-1, the J gene TRBJ1-2; 9 nucleotides match TRBD1. Per the germline V gene, CDR1 is MNHNS and CDR2 is SASEGT. This CDR3 region has 14 residues. Germline trimming cut 3 bases from V and 7 bases from J; bases unmatched to any gene: 6. CDR3 nucleotides: TGTGCCAGCAGTGAGATACAGGGGGCGGTTGGCTACACCTTC. It encodes CASSEIQGAVGYTF.

This clone was found once. The V call is TRBV19, the J call TRBJ2-7, with TRBD1 as a possible D gene (5 bases). Trimming removed 0 bases at V and 0 bases at J, with 15 bases between. The CDR3 covers 17 residues. Germline V gives CDR1 LNHDA, CDR2 SQIVND (reference sequence). The CDR3 coding sequence is TGTGCCAGTAGTATAGACCCCTCCGACAGCCGCTCCTACGAGCAGTACTTC. Its translation is CASSIDPSDSRSYEQYF.

In DNA form, the CDR3 reads TGTGCCATCAGTGAGGTGCCCGGGACTAGCGCTTATGAGCAGTTCTTC. This sequence encodes CAISEVPGTSAYEQFF. This chain uses TRBV10-3 with TRBJ2-1; TRBD2 matches 10 bases. V was pared by 2 bases and J by 8 bases, with 9 bases of the junction left unmatched. Germline CDR1 is ENHRY and CDR2 is SYGVKD. The CDR3 is 16 residues long.

The chain couples TRBV7-2 to TRBJ2-5, with TRBD1 identical over 11 bases. The CDR3 is 15 residues long. CDR1 is SGHTA and CDR2 is FQGNSA in the germline V gene. V dropped 5 bases and J dropped 4; count of bases not matched to a gene: 6. The CDR3 is CASSMTGTGGETQYF. Here the CDR3 DNA reads TGTGCCAGCAGCATGACCGGGACAGGGGGAGAGACCCAGTACTTC.

The chain combines TRBV6-5 with TRBJ1-2; 9 nucleotides line up with TRBD1. The CDR3 is 15 amino acids. From germline, CDR1 is MNHEY and CDR2 SVGAGI. V was clipped by 5 bases and J by 1 base; unmatched bases: 5. The CDR3 bases are TGTGCCAGCAGTAGAGGGACAGGGATTAACTATGGCTACACCTTC. It yields the protein CASSRGTGINYGYTF.